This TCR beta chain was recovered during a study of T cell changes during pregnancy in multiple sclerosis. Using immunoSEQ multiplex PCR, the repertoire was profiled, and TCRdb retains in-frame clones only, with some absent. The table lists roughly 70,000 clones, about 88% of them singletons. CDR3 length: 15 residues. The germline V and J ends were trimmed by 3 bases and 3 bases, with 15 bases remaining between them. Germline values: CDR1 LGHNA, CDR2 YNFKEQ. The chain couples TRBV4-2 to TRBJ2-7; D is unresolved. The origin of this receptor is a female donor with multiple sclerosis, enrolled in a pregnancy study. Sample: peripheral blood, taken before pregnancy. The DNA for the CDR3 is TGTGCCAGCAGCCATAACGGGTTACAACACTACGAGCAGTACTTC. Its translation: CASSHNGLQHYEQYF.